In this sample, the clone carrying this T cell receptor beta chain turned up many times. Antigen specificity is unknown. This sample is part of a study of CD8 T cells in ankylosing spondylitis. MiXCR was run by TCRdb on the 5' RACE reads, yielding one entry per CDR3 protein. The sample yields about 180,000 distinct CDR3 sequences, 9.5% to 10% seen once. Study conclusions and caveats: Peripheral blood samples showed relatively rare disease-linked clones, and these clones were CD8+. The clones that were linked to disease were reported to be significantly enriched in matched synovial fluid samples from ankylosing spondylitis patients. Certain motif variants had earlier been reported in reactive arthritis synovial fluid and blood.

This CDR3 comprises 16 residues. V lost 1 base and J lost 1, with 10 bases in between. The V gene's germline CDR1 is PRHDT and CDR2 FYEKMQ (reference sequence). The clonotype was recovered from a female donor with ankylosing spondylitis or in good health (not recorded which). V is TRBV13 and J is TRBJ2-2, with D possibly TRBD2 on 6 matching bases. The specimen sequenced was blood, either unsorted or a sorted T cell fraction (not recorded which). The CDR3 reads CASSLEGGVNTGELFF. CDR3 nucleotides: TGTGCCAGCAGCTTAGAGGGCGGGGTGAACACCGGGGAGCTGTTTTTT.